This T cell receptor (beta chain) was captured by sequencing in a study of CD8 T cells in ankylosing spondylitis. The table lists this clonotype with many counts. What it binds is not known. TCRdb redid the calling of the 5' RACE reads with MiXCR, one entry per CDR3 protein. The sample lists approximately 100,000 distinct CDR3 sequences; 8% to 10% were seen once. General study points: Earlier work had already found some motif variants in reactive arthritis synovial fluid and blood. A TCR beta motif of eight highly homologous variants appeared characteristic of ankylosing spondylitis blood. Significant enrichment of disease-linked clones was reported in matched ankylosing spondylitis synovial fluid.

The V end was cut by 4 bases, the J end by 2 bases, with 10 bases between. Germline CDR1 is SGHTA and CDR2 is FQGNSA. The CDR3 extends over 14 amino acids. Sequencing used blood, either unsorted or a sorted T cell fraction (not recorded which). The V gene is TRBV7-2, the J gene TRBJ2-3; no clear D. The sequence was collected from a male donor with ankylosing spondylitis or in good health (not recorded which). Written as DNA, the CDR3 is TGTGCCAGCAGCTACGGGTCCTCCACAGATACGCAGTATTTT. It specifies CASSYGSSTDTQYF.